This T cell receptor (beta chain) was sequenced for a study of Graves' ophthalmopathy and Graves' hyperthyroidism. Overall study context: Peripheral blood sampling occurred at initial diagnosis, before any treatment.

As the template, RNA transcripts were used to amplify TCR beta CDR3 regions. First-round RT-PCR relied on HTBI primers, and a second-round multiplex PCR came next. TCRdb re-called the multiplex PCR reads with MiXCR, one entry per CDR3 protein. Of approximately 330,000 distinct CDR3 sequences listed, 15% to 20% are singletons. The CDR3 covers 14 residues. Trimming took off 3 bases at V and 4 bases at J, with 10 bases between the two ends. The germline V gene encodes CDR1 MGHRA and CDR2 YSYEKL. The sample holds many counts of this clonotype. Its cognate antigen is unknown. Broader study findings: Most expanded clonotypes from thyroid (those above 0.001 frequency) were also found in blood.

Establishment of the diagnosis relied upon clinical symptoms, serum thyroxine, TRAb, thyroid ultrasound and orbital computed tomography. V is TRBV4-1 and J is TRBJ1-5; D is unclear. Sequencing was performed on peripheral blood. The TCR comes from an adult man with Graves' ophthalmopathy. CDR3 nucleotide sequence: TGCGCCAGCAGCCATCTCAGGACTAATCAGCCCCAGCATTTT. Encoded protein: CASSHLRTNQPQHF.